Listed below are T cell receptor beta chains from one sample, sequenced in a study of beta chain features in type 1 diabetes. Clones were sequenced by immunoSEQ multiplex PCR, and TCRdb holds only the in-frame ones, with some missing. This sample carries approximately 270,000 clones, 13% to 15% of them seen once, and the ten largest clones take 0.017%. The specimen was naive CD4+ T cells from blood. The receptor source for this set is a man aged 25 to 40 with type 1 diabetes. The CDR3 runs from the conserved cysteine through the conserved F or W. The size entry is marked missing in some rows and otherwise reads once, few, many or a size class.

j_gene: TRBJ2-7; len: 14; abundance: few; v_gene: TRBV7-3; CDR3aa: CASSLGAGTNEQYF
j_gene: TRBJ2-3; len: 15; abundance: NA; v_gene: TRBV5-4; CDR3aa: CASSLRTSKSDTQYF
j_gene: TRBJ2-1; len: 15; abundance: few; v_gene: TRBV5-1; CDR3aa: CASSPGGGSVNEQFF
j_gene: TRBJ2-5; len: 13; abundance: NA; v_gene: TRBV7-2; CDR3aa: CASSFREKETQYF
j_gene: TRBJ2-1; len: 12; abundance: few; v_gene: TRBV7-2; CDR3aa: CASSRLANEQFF
j_gene: TRBJ2-7; len: 9; abundance: NA; v_gene: TRBV7-6; CDR3aa: CASPAGFDF
j_gene: TRBJ2-1; len: 14; abundance: few; v_gene: TRBV11-2; CDR3aa: CASSLQYNVDEQFF
j_gene: TRBJ2-2; len: 13; abundance: few; v_gene: TRBV30; CDR3aa: CAWPRHVTGELFF
j_gene: TRBJ1-1; len: 14; abundance: few; v_gene: TRBV7-6; CDR3aa: CASSLGGRDTEAFF
j_gene: TRBJ1-2; len: 14; abundance: NA; v_gene: TRBV19; CDR3aa: CATHSRDRVNGYTF
j_gene: TRBJ2-5; len: 14; abundance: few; v_gene: TRBV25-1; CDR3aa: CATRDRGLGETQYF
j_gene: TRBJ1-1; len: 13; abundance: few; v_gene: TRBV11-3; CDR3aa: CASSFRQSTEAFF
j_gene: TRBJ2-1; len: 16; abundance: few; v_gene: TRBV11-2; CDR3aa: CASSFPTGSSYNEQFF
j_gene: TRBJ2-7; len: 12; abundance: NA; v_gene: TRBV2; CDR3aa: CASSVNERTYLF
j_gene: TRBJ2-1; len: 18; abundance: NA; v_gene: TRBV9; CDR3aa: CASSVAAGGGGRTNEQFF
j_gene: TRBJ1-5; len: 15; abundance: NA; v_gene: TRBV15; CDR3aa: CATSRVGGAGQPQHF
j_gene: TRBJ2-7; len: 13; abundance: few; v_gene: TRBV5-4; CDR3aa: CASSSQGAHEQYF
j_gene: TRBJ2-5; len: 11; abundance: NA; v_gene: TRBV5-1; CDR3aa: CASSFMETQYF
j_gene: TRBJ2-7; len: 12; abundance: NA; v_gene: TRBV6-5; CDR3aa: CASSRNDRELYF
j_gene: TRBJ1-5; len: 15; abundance: NA; v_gene: TRBV18; CDR3aa: CASSPPGQGGQPQHF
j_gene: TRBJ1-1; len: 15; abundance: NA; v_gene: TRBV18; CDR3aa: CASSPPAQSNTEAFF
j_gene: TRBJ2-5; len: 14; abundance: NA; v_gene: TRBV7-2; CDR3aa: CASSSDLPRETQYF
j_gene: TRBJ2-1; len: 14; abundance: few; v_gene: TRBV27; CDR3aa: CASKDSLLNNEQFF
j_gene: TRBJ2-5; len: 16; abundance: few; v_gene: TRBV11-2; CDR3aa: CASSLDVRGAQETQYF
j_gene: TRBJ1-3; len: 12; abundance: NA; v_gene: TRBV14; CDR3aa: CASSPSGNTIYF
j_gene: TRBJ1-1; len: 14; abundance: few; v_gene: TRBV19; CDR3aa: CASSRQVWYTEAFF
j_gene: TRBJ2-1; len: 14; abundance: few; v_gene: TRBV11-1; CDR3aa: CASSPPGARAEQFF
j_gene: TRBJ1-5; len: 13; abundance: NA; v_gene: TRBV5-1; CDR3aa: CASSLDSYQPQHF
j_gene: TRBJ2-1; len: 19; abundance: NA; v_gene: TRBV18; CDR3aa: CASSPLYSPTSQLYNEQFF
j_gene: TRBJ2-7; len: 15; abundance: NA; v_gene: TRBV28; CDR3aa: CASSASGTSIYEQYF
j_gene: TRBJ2-4; len: 13; abundance: NA; v_gene: TRBV6-5; CDR3aa: CASSMGLAGFQYF
j_gene: TRBJ2-1; len: 13; abundance: few; v_gene: TRBV5-6; CDR3aa: CASSSLRYNEQFF
j_gene: TRBJ2-7; len: 14; abundance: NA; v_gene: TRBV5-4; CDR3aa: CASSLEARDYEQYF
j_gene: TRBJ2-3; len: 10; abundance: NA; v_gene: TRBV20-1; CDR3aa: CSAGLDTQYF
j_gene: TRBJ1-4; len: 12; abundance: few; v_gene: TRBV29-1; CDR3aa: CSVASQNEKLFF
j_gene: TRBJ2-5; len: 14; abundance: NA; v_gene: TRBV11-2; CDR3aa: CASSGGLAQETQYF
j_gene: TRBJ1-2; len: 14; abundance: NA; v_gene: TRBV7-9; CDR3aa: CASSPSMGRYGYTF
j_gene: TRBJ1-1; len: 13; abundance: NA; v_gene: TRBV7-9; CDR3aa: CASSGPGGDEAFF